Sequencing of this T cell receptor (beta chain) was carried out in a study of shared clonotypes between healthy human individuals. Trimming shortened V by 2 bases and J by 1 base, and 5 bases separated the two germline ends. Germline V gene sequence: CDR1 MDHEN, CDR2 SYDVKM. The CDR3 length is 13 residues. As regards this clone: The antigen remains undetermined.

Naive CD4+ cells were CD45RA-selected; the remaining cells were memory. Overall study results and limits: Sharing of clonotypes among donors was expected to vary with sequencing depth. Clonotypes which were not shared had lower generation probabilities than clonotypes that all four donors shared.

Measured with immunoSEQ multiplex PCR; TCRdb has only the in-frame clones, and not every one. The top ten clones hold under 2% of a sample with about 640,000 clones, more than 70% of them seen once. The genes are TRBV28 and TRBJ2-5; D is undetermined. Specimen: memory CD4+ T cells sorted from blood. Subset of the sample: CD45RA-negative fraction. The receptor was derived from a woman aged 25 to 39 in good health. The CDR3 here is CASSLGLQETQYF. As DNA, the CDR3 is TGTGCCAGCAGTTTAGGCCTCCAAGAGACCCAGTACTTC.